This record looks at one TCR beta chain sequence and its context. CDR3 length: 15 amino acids. Germline-derived CDR1 and CDR2 are MNHEY and SVGAGI. Trimming cost V 2 bases and J 4 bases, with 11 bases left between them. TCRdb itself ran the RT-PCR reads through MiXCR, one entry per CDR3 protein. The sample consists of 200,000 to 250,000 distinct CDR3 sequences, 14% of them appearing once. This sample is drawn from a study of patients and donors after allogeneic stem cell transplantation. Sequencing input: blood, either unsorted or a sorted T cell fraction (not recorded which). The chain recombines TRBV6-5 with TRBJ2-2, with D perhaps matching TRBD1 or TRBD2 (6 bases each). The TCR comes from a human donor who was either an allogeneic HSCT recipient or a stem cell or donor lymphocyte infusion donor (not recorded which). It is not recorded whose cells these are; they may come from a transplant donor. The CDR3 sequence: CASSYLKGGTGELFF. Written as DNA, the CDR3 is TGTGCCAGCAGTTACCTTAAGGGGGGCACCGGGGAGCTGTTTTTT.